This is a list of T cell receptor beta chains from one sample in a study of T cell repertoires in cytomegalovirus infection. TCRdb ran MiXCR on the reads and lists one entry per CDR3 protein. The sample shows over 300,000 distinct CDR3 sequences, roughly a sixth of them seen only once. Specimen: PBMCs. The receptors shown here come from a human donor in good health (CMV status not recorded). Some clones in this sample may be carry-over from other donors' samples. Both conserved end residues are part of each CDR3. The D gene is left open where the match is weak. Size is omitted from some rows. Given values are once, few, many or a class for expanded clones.

>TRBV7-2|-|TRBJ1-1|many
CASSWNRAADTEAFF
TGTGCCAGCAGCTGGAACAGGGCCGCGGACACTGAAGCTTTCTTT
>TRBV29-1|-|TRBJ1-2|-
CSVVLGDYGYTF
TGCAGCGTTGTCCTGGGTGACTATGGCTACACCTTC
>TRBV29-1|-|TRBJ2-5|-
CSVERTVLETQYF
TGCAGCGTTGAGAGGACAGTCCTAGAGACCCAGTACTTC
>TRBV2|-|TRBJ1-5|-
CASSVRGSNQPQHF
TGTGCCAGCAGTGTGCGCGGTAGCAATCAGCCCCAGCATTTT
>TRBV4-3|TRBD2|TRBJ2-3|few
CASSQDVLAGGDTQYF
TGCGCCAGCAGCCAAGATGTACTAGCGGGGGGTGATACGCAGTATTTT
>TRBV20-1|-|TRBJ1-6|-
CSASQGPSNSPLHF
TGCAGTGCTTCCCAGGGCCCATCGAATTCACCCCTCCACTTT
>TRBV5-1|TRBD1|TRBJ2-1|many
CASSPQGDNEQFF
TGCGCCAGCAGCCCCCAGGGGGACAATGAGCAGTTCTTC
>TRBV7-2|TRBD1|TRBJ2-5|many
CASSPDRGSETQYF
TGTGCCAGCAGCCCCGACAGGGGGTCGGAGACCCAGTACTTC
>TRBV7-9|-|TRBJ1-5|few
CASSSTQGGRGNQPQHF
TGTGCCAGCAGCTCGACCCAGGGCGGGAGAGGGAATCAGCCCCAGCATTTT
>TRBV7-2|-|TRBJ1-1|many
CASSVGPRGNTEAFF
TGTGCCAGCAGCGTGGGACCACGGGGGAACACTGAAGCTTTCTTT
>TRBV7-9|-|TRBJ1-6|many
CASSSGQSNSPLHF
TGTGCCAGCAGCTCTGGACAGAGTAATTCACCCCTCCACTTT
>TRBV3-1|TRBD1|TRBJ2-3|few
CASSLAGQGAADTQYF
TGTGCCAGCAGCCTCGCGGGACAGGGGGCCGCAGATACGCAGTATTTT
>TRBV20-1|-|TRBJ2-1|many
CSASDSPSSYNEQFF
TGCAGTGCCTCGGACTCCCCAAGCTCCTACAATGAGCAGTTCTTC
>TRBV19|TRBD1|TRBJ1-5|-
CASSEDREPQPQHF
TGTGCCAGTAGTGAGGACAGGGAACCTCAGCCCCAGCATTTT
>TRBV12-3/TRBV12-4|-|TRBJ1-6|-
CASSRRGSPLHF
TGTGCCAGCAGCCGACGGGGTTCACCCCTCCACTTT
>TRBV27|-|TRBJ2-3|few
CARAEQPLPPGADTQYF
TGTGCCAGGGCGGAACAGCCACTTCCCCCGGGGGCAGATACGCAGTATTTT
>TRBV5-8|TRBD1|TRBJ1-5|many
CASSSGQGSNQPQHF
TGTGCCAGCAGCTCGGGACAGGGTAGCAATCAGCCCCAGCATTTT
>TRBV6-2/TRBV6-3|TRBD1|TRBJ2-5|few
CASSYLGQGVETQYF
TGTGCCAGCAGTTACTTGGGACAGGGAGTAGAGACCCAGTACTTC
>TRBV12-3/TRBV12-4|TRBD1|TRBJ1-1|few
CASSPDRSYTEAFF
TGTGCCAGCAGTCCGGACAGGAGCTACACTGAAGCTTTCTTT
>TRBV7-2|TRBD1|TRBJ2-1|-
CASSFDRGGYNEQFF
TGTGCCAGCAGCTTCGACAGGGGCGGGTACAATGAGCAGTTCTTC
>TRBV10-3|-|TRBJ1-6|many
CAISESSRFLALHF
TGTGCCATCAGTGAGTCGAGTAGGTTCCTGGCTCTCCACTTT
>TRBV20-1|-|TRBJ2-2|few
CSARENGELFF
TGCAGTGCTAGAGAGAACGGGGAGCTGTTTTTT
>TRBV2|-|TRBJ1-1|few
CASRDRKTLNTEAFF
TGTGCCAGCAGGGACAGAAAGACTTTGAACACTGAAGCTTTCTTT
>TRBV7-9|-|TRBJ2-2|-
CASSPPGLNTGELFF
TGTGCCAGCAGCCCACCGGGACTGAACACCGGGGAGCTGTTTTTT
>TRBV7-8|TRBD1|TRBJ1-1|many
CASSHNVPGQGQGTEAFF
TGTGCCAGCAGCCACAACGTCCCGGGACAGGGGCAGGGGACTGAAGCTTTCTTT
>TRBV5-1|-|TRBJ1-1|-
CASSLERLNTEAFF
TGCGCCAGCAGCTTGGAACGGTTGAACACTGAAGCTTTCTTT
>TRBV10-3|-|TRBJ1-5|-
CAISEPNLRPQHF
TGTGCCATCAGTGAGCCAAATCTACGGCCCCAGCATTTT
>TRBV5-1|TRBD2|TRBJ2-1|-
CASSSGLAGLKEQFF
TGCGCCAGCAGCTCCGGACTAGCGGGGTTGAAGGAGCAGTTCTTC
>TRBV7-2|-|TRBJ2-2|many
CASSLRDIGTGELFF
TGTGCCAGCAGCCTCCGGGACATCGGCACCGGGGAGCTGTTTTTT
>TRBV6-1|TRBD2|TRBJ2-5|many
CATMTERGGPETQYF
TGTGCCACCATGACCGAGCGGGGGGGCCCAGAGACCCAGTACTTC
>TRBV6-2/TRBV6-3|-|TRBJ2-6|-
CASCKTAGANVLTF
TGTGCCAGCTGTAAGACAGCTGGGGCCAACGTCCTGACTTTC
>TRBV27|-|TRBJ1-5|few
CASSSGVRVNQPQHF
TGTGCCAGCAGTTCCGGGGTACGCGTCAATCAGCCCCAGCATTTT
>TRBV4-2|TRBD1|TRBJ1-1|few
CASSRGQGDNTEAFF
TGTGCCAGCAGCCGAGGACAGGGGGATAACACTGAAGCTTTCTTT
>TRBV7-2|-|TRBJ1-3|many
CASSLVGFGNTIYF
TGTGCCAGCAGCTTAGTAGGGTTCGGAAACACCATATATTTT
>TRBV7-2|-|TRBJ1-3|many
CASSLNGDTIYF
TGTGCCAGCAGCTTAAATGGAGACACCATATATTTT
>TRBV7-8|TRBD1|TRBJ1-4|few
CASSRRDRAEKLFF
TGTGCCAGCAGCCGCCGGGACAGGGCAGAAAAACTGTTTTTT
>TRBV4-3|-|TRBJ1-1|-
CASSQDLTDPEAFF
TGCGCCAGCAGCCAAGATCTTACAGATCCTGAAGCTTTCTTT
>TRBV7-2|-|TRBJ2-1|many
CASSLVARELDEQFF
TGTGCCAGCAGCTTAGTTGCGCGGGAATTGGATGAGCAGTTCTTC
>TRBV20-1|-|TRBJ1-5|-
CSATTVQGISNQPQHF
TGCAGTGCCACAACCGTTCAGGGGATTTCCAATCAGCCCCAGCATTTT
>TRBV6-2/TRBV6-3|TRBD1|TRBJ1-2|-
CASNRLGTALYGYTF
TGTGCCAGCAACCGTTTGGGGACAGCACTCTATGGCTACACCTTC
>TRBV12-5|-|TRBJ2-7|few
CASGLDIAYEQYF
TGTGCTAGTGGTTTGGATATAGCCTACGAGCAGTACTTC
>TRBV20-1|TRBD1|TRBJ1-5|few
CSATTTGGGNQPQHF
TGCAGTGCCACTACTACAGGGGGTGGCAATCAGCCCCAGCATTTT
>TRBV6-1|TRBD1|TRBJ2-7|few
CASSSGTGKYF
TGTGCCAGCAGTTCCGGGACAGGGAAGTACTTC
>TRBV7-2|TRBD2|TRBJ2-1|many
CASSFQGGSYNEQFF
TGTGCCAGCAGCTTTCAGGGAGGGTCCTACAATGAGCAGTTCTTC
>TRBV18|TRBD1|TRBJ2-1|-
CASSPPDRRYNEQFF
TGTGCCAGCTCACCTCCGGACAGGCGGTACAATGAGCAGTTCTTC
>TRBV4-2|TRBD2|TRBJ2-3|few
CASSQARGGRTDTQYF
TGTGCCAGCAGCCAAGCCCGGGGGGGCCGCACAGATACGCAGTATTTT
>TRBV5-1|-|TRBJ2-3|few
CASSVGSTDTQYF
TGCGCCAGCAGCGTGGGGAGTACAGATACGCAGTATTTT
>TRBV29-1|-|TRBJ1-2|-
CSVEKAARDYTF
TGCAGCGTTGAGAAGGCCGCGCGTGACTACACCTTC
>TRBV4-2|-|TRBJ1-2|few
CASSQPQDRLYGYTF
TGTGCCAGCAGCCAACCCCAGGACAGACTCTATGGCTACACCTTC
>TRBV20-1|TRBD1|TRBJ1-6|many
CSAVGDRGSSPLHF
TGCAGTGCCGTCGGGGACAGGGGGTCTTCACCCCTCCACTTT